This T cell receptor beta chain was found in a study of cytomegalovirus exposure and HLA in healthy donors. The CDR3 extends over 15 amino acids. The germline V gene encodes CDR1 LGHNA and CDR2 YSLEER. The J segment lost 4 bases and the V segment lost 4 bases, leaving 6 bases of the junction unmatched. PCR involved 60 Vbeta and 13 Jbeta primers. Profiled with immunoSEQ multiplex PCR; TCRdb holds only in-frame clones, not every one. This sample has about 59,000 clones, with 65% to 90% found just once. The receptor's source is a human donor in good health. The sequencing input was PBMCs. This chain uses TRBV4-3 with TRBJ2-7; 11 nucleotides agree with TRBD2. CDR3 nucleotide sequence: TGCGCCAGCAGCCGAGTAGCGGGGGGGCCGTACGAGCAGTACTTC. It yields the protein CASSRVAGGPYEQYF.